This entry describes one T cell receptor beta chain. The target of this receptor is not known. Per-nucleotide qualities are absent, and no much larger clonotype sits a single base away. Libraries came from the immunoSEQ multiplex PCR assay. A mixture of 60 forward primers for TCR Vbeta segments and 13 reverse primers for TCR Jbeta segments was used in the multiplex PCR. Amplification of the CDR3 region of rearranged TCR beta genes was performed with a multiplex PCR assay on genomic DNA. The amplified TCR beta libraries were sequenced on the Illumina HiSeq System as 87-base-pair reads. In the authors' own workflow: A later analysis tallied roughly 78 million unique TCR beta chains across the 610 or so repertoires, and approximately 11 million of those chains were shared by two or more donors. A nearest-neighbor algorithm error-corrected the raw reads and collapsed the reads into unique sequences, merging closely related sequences to remove PCR and sequencing errors. CDR3 sequences were aligned to IMGT reference sequences to assign V, D and J gene segments. For a sequence to be retained, a match of at least six nucleotides to both a V gene segment and a J gene segment was required. A rearrangement was called productive if the CDR3 had no stop codons and remained in frame with V and J, and every other rearrangement was called non-productive. CDR3 was defined by IMGT convention, running from the second conserved V-encoded cysteine to the conserved J-encoded phenylalanine. In an earlier analysis of more than 550 of the donors, sequences lacking an unambiguous match to a single V gene segment were excluded. An earlier analysis of fewer than 750 of the donors called V segments functional above 56.7% productive rearrangements and segregating when the between-donor standard deviation exceeded 5%. To diagnose cytomegalovirus status from the catalog of TCR beta chain sequences, a statistical classification framework was built. V and J gene assignment, in a later analysis, came from comparing TCR nucleotide sequences with IMGT/GENE-DB human TR gene sequences. Using the TCRdist pipeline, a later analysis assigned CDR3 sequences along with most-parsimonious VDJ recombination scenarios. In a later analysis, every TCR beta chain was defined by the combination of its CDR3 amino acid sequence and its V-gene family, and reads without a unique V-gene family were dropped. In a later analysis, fewer than 600 highly shared, low-generation-probability nucleotide sequences were removed to address suspected cross-contamination and a sequencing artifact. A later analysis calculated a clonal expansion index for each public chain from normalized within-repertoire ranks of inferred template counts. Generation probabilities in a later analysis came from a VDJ recombination model fitted to out-of-frame rearrangements, and those results were checked against IGoR. In a later analysis, hypergeometric tests were used to score TCR-TCR, TCR-HLA and TCR-CMV co-occurrence, with a repertoire-size bias correction applied to TCR pairs. False discovery rates were estimated in a later analysis by permuting HLA or CMV assignments 20 times. In a later analysis, co-occurring TCRs were grouped using DBSCAN, with TCRdist sequence similarity added in when clustering inside HLA-allele-positive subsets. For co-occurrence clustering, repertoires with fewer than 30,000 or more than 120,000 public chains were excluded, along with about five repertoires with anomalous nucleotide sharing. Imported from immuneACCESS, the table was reduced by TCRdb to in-frame sequences with V and J called. These copies leave out some clones; in studies compared against another copy, an unresolved V gene accounts for under half, and the cause of the remainder is not known. The V and J calls and clone size were taken over from that table, and D and trimming were inferred from the DNA. The sample data list 200,000 to 300,000 clones, and around four fifths of these were observed just once. The ten top clones hold about 0.45% of the sample.

This entry comes from a study of cytomegalovirus exposure and HLA in healthy donors (dated by TCRdb to about 2017). Turning to the overall study: According to an earlier analysis of 587 of the donors, some 170 million T cells yielded some 110 million unique TCR beta sequences and approximately 300 Gb of sequence data. The aim of the study was to test whether cataloging public T cell receptors could identify signatures of past pathogen exposure. Genome-wide SNP genotypes for about 65% of the 666 donors were used in a later genetic analysis, which treated that subset as a discovery cohort. The genetic ancestry cluster associated with self-reported Caucasian donors included about 81% of the 398 genotyped donors. The later analysis used no new phenotypic data to find candidate immune exposures, relying instead on TCR beta sequences and their occurrence across donors. In addition to the first cohort of 666 subjects, a separate validation cohort of 120 different subjects was used. In a later analysis, previously published TCR beta repertoires from roughly 710 donors were re-analyzed and high-resolution HLA genotyping was added so that TCR occurrence patterns could be studied. Across some 400 genotyped donors of the cohort, an average of roughly 250,000 unique TCR beta nucleotide sequences per donor were sequenced, and 15% to 20% of those sequences were non-productive. Donor age, sex, ethnicity and CMV serostatus were compiled together with the repertoire data. The number of donors typed differed by locus, with roughly 629-640 for A, B, C, DRB1 and DQB1, over 500 for DQA1, about 610 for DPA1, and some 440 for DPB1. Both class I and class II loci were covered by HLA typing, at four-digit resolution. The study combined high-throughput TCR immunosequencing, statistical association of individual TCRs with disease status, and machine learning to predict cytomegalovirus infection status. The study profiled the T cell repertoires of under 850 subjects by immunosequencing and related them to cytomegalovirus serostatus. Because of strong linkage in the cohort, five DR-DQ haplotypes were treated as single units for association and clustering. Every repertoire in the discovery cohort had been generated on one and the same sequencing platform. Approximately 300 gigabases of sequencing data and some 85 million unique TCR sequences were included in an early release covering about 600 HLA-typed donors. An earlier analysis of 587 of the donors used high-throughput TCR beta sequencing to judge whether each TCR beta V gene segment behaved as functional or pseudogenic. Findings and caveats that apply to the study as a whole: A further reported finding was that TCR beta sequences accurately predicted the HLA-A and HLA-B alleles for most subjects in the first cohort. In vitro tests confirmed that three of the cytomegalovirus-associated TCR beta chains recognize cytomegalovirus antigens. The authors suggested that the approach could potentially be extended to other disease states and immunological phenotypes. In an earlier analysis of around 600 of the donors, most TCR beta V segments were observed in productive rearrangements about 87% or about 30% of the time, broadly matching IMGT annotations. HLA typing was unavailable for some donors at each locus, so association tests used only the typed subset. Most TCR sequences were seen in very few donors, while some public TCRs were found in many individuals. The classifier was reported to diagnose cytomegalovirus status with high specificity and sensitivity in both the original and validation cohorts. An association between a missense DCLRE1C variant and V-gene and J-gene trimming of TCR beta chains was found in a later genetic analysis and replicated in an independent cohort. CMV serostatus was the only immune exposure information available for the cohort. The cohort was sequenced for TCR beta chains only, and without alpha or paired-chain data the features that could be detected were limited. According to a later genetic analysis, donors in an Asian-associated ancestry cluster had fewer N-insertions in productive TCRs than the approximately 690-donor mean. According to a later analysis, parvovirus B19, influenza, CMV and Epstein-Barr virus appeared linked to several top co-occurrence clusters. Correlated functional status among segregating V segments might be attributable to linkage disequilibrium, but an unknown experimental factor could not be ruled out. In the study, some 160 TCR beta chains were listed as associated with cytomegalovirus. A later analysis associated 16,951 TCR beta sequences with specific HLA alleles at a false discovery rate of 0.05. Because counts were too low, seventeen rarely observed V segments, including chromosome 9 orphons, were excluded from the earlier analysis of a few hundred of the donors. A later analysis found that TCR association rates varied across HLA loci, with DRB1 alleles showing the most associated TCRs and HLA-C alleles the fewest. Sequencing depth was assumed to be roughly uniform across donors in the presence/absence analyses, though that assumption may not hold. Assigning TCR associations to individual alleles was difficult when HLA alleles, especially DR and DQ, strongly co-occurred. A later analysis found that most CMV-associated TCR beta chains appeared HLA-restricted, with HLA associations seemingly driven largely by CMV exposure. A later analysis found that HLA-associated TCR beta chains were more clonally expanded and had lower generation probabilities than equally common non-associated chains. A group of highly shared sequence variants was considered likely to be a technical artifact of the sequencing pipeline.

The cohort consisted of some 670 healthy bone marrow donors. At the time of sampling, all cohort members were nominally healthy, though unrecorded immune exposures were likely present. The donor was CMV seronegative and was included in the group of about 400 seronegative cohort members. Every donor gave a peripheral blood sample, and the peripheral blood mononuclear cells from that sample were used for TCR beta sequencing. Genomic DNA extraction from the blood cell samples was performed with the Qiagen DNeasy Blood Extraction Kit. Sequenced sample: PBMCs. This receptor was obtained from a boy under 18 in good health and CMV-seronegative.

The CDR3: CASSLAGGRQETQYF. The bases are TGTGCCAGCAGTCTAGCGGGGGGCCGCCAAGAGACCCAGTACTTC. Recombination linked TRBV27 to TRBJ2-5; TRBD2 agrees with 11 junctional bases. The CDR3 starts with the cysteine, ends with the phenylalanine, and has 15 residues. The DNA shown is the 45-base CDR3, in frame from base 1. After removal of 5 bases from V and 1 base from J, the junction retains 3 bases not matched to a gene. In the germline V gene (reference sequence), CDR1 corresponds to MNHEY and CDR2 to SMNVEV.